The entry that follows covers one T cell receptor beta chain sequence. Its specificity is not known. The CDR3 has 16 residues. The V segment lost 2 bases and the J segment 5 bases; nucleotides outside the gene matches: 9. The germline V gene encodes CDR1 SGHRS and CDR2 YFSETQ. This sample is part of a study of cytomegalovirus exposure and HLA in healthy donors. Study background: Around 180 million T cells yielded fewer than 120 million unique TCR beta sequences in earlier analysis. A data release that came early held approximately 85 million unique TCRs from HLA-typed donors. General study findings and limits: Analysis was carried out at a later point, and it linked a missense DCLRE1C variant to TCR beta V- and J-gene trimming. As confirmed in vitro, three CMV-associated chains were specific for CMV antigens.

PCR amplification relied on 60 Vbeta primers (plus 13 Jbeta primers). The table came from immunoSEQ multiplex PCR; TCRdb's copy has only in-frame clones and leaves some out. The data show tens of thousands of clones, roughly 76% seen once. The chain joins TRBV5-1 to TRBJ2-3, with 9 bases aligning to TRBD2. Sample: PBMCs. The source of this sequence is a male donor in good health and CMV-seronegative. The CDR3, as DNA: TGCGCCAGCAGCTTACCTAGCGGGGCCTCTAAAGATACGCAGTATTTT. Translated, it gives CASSLPSGASKDTQYF.